The present T cell receptor (beta chain) was sequenced within a study of CD8 T cells in Susac syndrome (dated by TCRdb to the late 2010s). About the full investigation: The study used repertoire sequencing to test whether antigen drove CD8+ T cell activation and differentiation in Susac syndrome.

Peripheral blood CD8+ and CD4+ T cells from healthy donors, Susac syndrome patients and multiple sclerosis patients were profiled using high-throughput TCR beta sequencing. The multiple sclerosis controls were treatment-naive patients who had stable or active relapsing-remitting disease and met the revised McDonald criteria. Bulk CD8+ and CD4+ T cells were purified by magnetic negative isolation, while CD8+ TEMRA cells were enriched using FACS. Blood was collected in EDTA tubes and processed within 24 hours, with PBMCs isolated through density gradient centrifugation. PBMCs intended for TCR sequencing were cryopreserved in liquid nitrogen and were subsequently thawed in a 37 degrees C water bath. A purity of at least 90% was achieved for sorted or isolated CD4+, CD8+ and CD8+ TEMRA cells. Paper-wide results and their limitations: The study acknowledged that relatively few individuals were included in the TCR sequencing and HLA analysis.

RNA was extracted using the RNeasy kit, and about 0.45 to 1 ug of the RNA was reverse transcribed with random hexamers. The immunoSEQ multiplex PCR assay, covering 54 Vbeta and 13 Jbeta segments, was used to amplify TCR beta CDR3 regions. Bias from PCR amplification was corrected by using a synthetic template baseline for primer optimization and for computational correction. As for the authors' bioinformatics: Reads were annotated to V, D and J genes according to IMGT and were analyzed with immunoSEQ Analyzer, with only productive sequences retained. Clonality was calculated as one minus the Shannon entropy normalized by log2 of the number of productive unique sequences. For each patient and control, public and private clones were evaluated among the 100 most prevalent clones. Clones were defined as Susac-specific if absent from the healthy and MS cohorts, from around 1,000 published viral clones and from other ImmuneACCESS disease sequences. The public reads were reanalyzed by TCRdb: fastp trimming at Q25, MiXCR alignment, in-frame beta chains only. Every CDR3 protein is listed once, alongside the most common genes and DNA of its rows. The V and J calls, along with clone size, are taken from TCRdb and not from the paper's own processing. This sample lists some 200,000 distinct CDR3 sequences; about 95% were detected once. About 0.096% of the sample belongs to the ten largest clones.

With regard to this clonotype: There is no known antigen for this receptor. Within one base of it there is no much larger clone, and no base qualities were kept.

Sample: CD4+ T cells from PBMCs. The source is a human donor with multiple sclerosis.

The nucleotide sequence reads as follows: TGTGCCAGCAGCCCAGCAGGGGTGGGTACGCAGTATTTT. Protein translation: CASSPAGVGTQYF. The chain couples TRBV7-8 to TRBJ2-3; the D gene is perhaps TRBD1, on 6 matching bases. Trimming takes 5 bases from V and 8 bases from J, and the germline ends sit 14 bases apart. As encoded in the germline V gene, CDR1 is SGHVS while CDR2 is FQNEAQ. The CDR3, from cysteine to phenylalanine, totals 13 residues. Only CDR3 DNA is held: 39 bases, read in frame from base 1.